The 24 T cell receptor beta chains below were found in one sample sequenced in a study of blood T cell repertoires in COVID-19. Only in-frame clones appear in the TCRdb table, and some are missing; sequencing was by immunoSEQ multiplex PCR. The sample includes roughly 240,000 clones, roughly 86% of them seen just once. The sequenced sample was peripheral blood. The receptor set was obtained from a woman in her sixties who had recovered from COVID-19.

The rearrangement joins TRBV6-5 to TRBJ1-4; TRBD1 might be the D (5 bases). The V end lost 6 bases, the J end lost 8 bases, and 10 bases lay between the germline ends. CDR1 and CDR2 (germline): MNHEY, SVGAGI. CDR3 length: 12 amino acids. The CDR3 DNA reads as TGTGCCAGCAGGCAGGGCTGGGAAAAACTGTTTTTT. Amino acid sequence: CASRQGWEKLFF.

The count of this clone is one. This rearrangement joins TRBV6-5 to TRBJ2-1, with 9 bases that match TRBD1. Trimming took 6 bases from V and 9 from J; bases not matched to a gene: 12. Per germline, CDR1 MNHEY and CDR2 SVGAGI. The CDR3 runs 15 residues. The CDR3 protein is CASRNTGGDLTEQFF. In DNA, the CDR3 is TGTGCCAGCAGAAACACAGGGGGCGATCTCACTGAGCAGTTCTTC.

The CDR3 DNA sequence: TGTGCCACCTTTGGACAGGGTGGTGGGAATTCACCCCTCCACTTT. Its protein is CATFGQGGGNSPLHF. This chain joins TRBV7-9 and TRBJ1-6; 8 nucleotides line up with TRBD1. J lost 7 bases, V lost 10 bases, and 12 bases had no gene match. The V gene's germline CDR1 is SEHNR and CDR2 FQNEAQ (reference sequence). This CDR3 region has 15 residues.

This clone was counted a single time. At the DNA level, this CDR3 is encoded by other sequences in the same sample as well. The chain joins TRBV5-1 to TRBJ2-7; 9 bases map to TRBD2. V shed 7 bases, J shed 4 bases, and the junction held 6 bases outside the gene matches. CDR3 size: 13 residues. The germline CDR1 and CDR2 sequences are SGHRS and YFSETQ. The CDR3 sequence is CASRKTSGYEQYF. The CDR3 nucleotides are TGCGCCAGCCGGAAAACTAGCGGGTACGAGCAGTACTTC.

The count of this clone is one. The rearrangement uses TRBV11-2 and TRBJ2-3, with D possibly being TRBD1 (6 bases). Between the trimmed V and J ends, which lost 1 base and 3 bases, there was a span of 14 bases. Germline assignment: CDR1 SGHAT and CDR2 FQNNGV. There are 16 residues in the CDR3. CDR3 residues: CASSLGGRGLTDTQYF. CDR3 coding DNA: TGTGCCAGCAGCTTAGGAGGCAGGGGCCTGACAGATACGCAGTATTTT.

This chain links TRBV7-8 with TRBJ2-7, with a possible D match to TRBD1 (5 bases). CDR1 and CDR2 (germline): SGHVS, FQNEAQ. The CDR3 length is 18 residues. V was clipped by 5 bases and J by 0 bases, with 23 bases between them. CDR3 protein: CASSPLVSTVVSSYEQYF. For the CDR3, the DNA is TGTGCCAGCAGCCCTTTGGTATCGACAGTCGTAAGCTCCTACGAGCAGTACTTC.

The chain carries TRBV28 and TRBJ2-3; 10 nucleotides line up with TRBD1. V dropped 4 bases and J dropped 4; count of bases not matched to a gene: 8. The germline gives CDR1 MDHEN, CDR2 SYDVKM. CDR3 length equals 16 residues. This CDR3 reads CASSSTGTGEADTQYF. The CDR3 DNA reads TGTGCCAGCAGTTCCACCGGGACAGGGGAGGCAGATACGCAGTATTTT.

The chain has TRBV6-5 and TRBJ1-4; unclear D gene. Germline CDR1 is MNHEY and CDR2 is SVGAGI. The CDR3 is 13 amino acids. Trimming stripped 4 bases from V and 7 bases from J, with 10 bases between. CDR3 nucleotide sequence: TGTGCCAGCAGTTTCCTTCAGCGTGAAAAACTGTTTTTT. Its translation is CASSFLQREKLFF.

The gene calls are TRBV15 and TRBJ2-2; 7 positions agree with TRBD1. The CDR3 spans 16 residues. CDR1 is LNHNV, CDR2 YYDKDF, per germline (reference sequence). Germline trimming cut 0 bases from V and 3 bases from J; bases unmatched to any gene: 4. CDR3 DNA: TGTGCCACCAGCAGAGACCTAGGGACAGACACCGGGGAGCTGTTTTTT. Its translation is CATSRDLGTDTGELFF.

This rearrangement joins TRBV7-9 to TRBJ1-6; TRBD1 is a possible D gene (5 bases). CDR3 size: 14 residues. The germline CDR1 and CDR2 sequences are SEHNR and FQNEAQ (reference sequence). V lost 3 bases, J lost 6 bases, and 9 bases lay in between. The CDR3 DNA sequence: TGTGCCAGCAGCTTCCCAGGGTTTAATTCACCCCTCCACTTT. Its protein product is CASSFPGFNSPLHF.

The V gene is TRBV6-5, the J gene TRBJ1-2; D is unclear. CDR3 length: 15 amino acids. The germline V gene has CDR1 MNHEY and CDR2 SVGAGI. Trimming pared 0 bases from V and 2 bases from J, leaving 10 bases between. The CDR3 bases are TGTGCCAGCAGTTACTCGCCGACGGGGAACTATGGCTACACCTTC. It encodes CASSYSPTGNYGYTF.

The chain recombines TRBV4-3 with TRBJ1-2; TRBD1 might be the D (6 bases). V lost 3 bases and J lost 8, with 25 bases in between. CDR3 length: 17 amino acids. From germline, CDR1 is LGHNA and CDR2 YSLEER. The CDR3, as DNA: TGCGCCAGCAGCCAGTCGACGCTCAGGGGCCCCCACGGGGGCTACACCTTC. Its protein is CASSQSTLRGPHGGYTF.

V usage is TRBV5-4 and J usage is TRBJ2-1; maybe TRBD1 (6 bases). The germline gives CDR1 SGHNT, CDR2 YYREEE (reference sequence). Trimming cost V 6 bases and J 0 bases, with 16 bases left between them. The CDR3 totals 16 residues. The CDR3 loop reads CASTIGGASSYNEQFF. The DNA for the CDR3 is TGTGCCAGCACCATAGGGGGTGCGAGCTCCTACAATGAGCAGTTCTTC.

The V call is TRBV9, the J call TRBJ2-5; D perhaps matches TRBD2 (7 bases). Trimming cost V 0 bases and J 6 bases, with 21 bases left between them. CDR1 and CDR2 (germline): SGDLS, YYNGEE. This CDR3 region has 17 residues. The CDR3: CASSVGGGGGPLQTQYF. CDR3 nucleotide sequence: TGTGCCAGCAGCGTAGGAGGAGGGGGGGGCCCCCTCCAGACCCAGTACTTC.

In its sample, this clone was seen a few times. The rearrangement joins TRBV5-1 to TRBJ1-1, with D tentatively TRBD1 (5 bases). The CDR3 has 15 residues. The germline CDR1 and CDR2 sequences are SGHRS and YFSETQ. V was pared by 1 base and J by 4 bases, with 14 bases between. CDR3 region: CASSLWTRDGTEAFF. The CDR3 DNA is TGCGCCAGCAGCTTGTGGACGCGGGACGGCACTGAAGCTTTCTTT.

This chain joins TRBV10-3 and TRBJ2-7; 12 bases are shared with TRBD2. With V trimmed by 7 bases and J by 7 bases, 8 bases remained unmatched. The CDR3 length is 14 residues. Looked up from germline, CDR1 is ENHRY and CDR2 is SYGVKD. The CDR3 here is CAIKASGGAGEQYF. As DNA, the CDR3 is TGTGCCATCAAGGCTAGCGGGGGGGCCGGTGAGCAGTACTTC.

The chain employs TRBV19 and TRBJ2-7; D might be TRBD2 (6 bases). Trimming left V 5 bases short and J 5 bases short, with 22 bases between. Per germline, CDR1 LNHDA and CDR2 SQIVND (reference sequence). The CDR3 sequence is 16 residues long. CDR3 bases: TGTGCCAGTAGTCAATCTCACGGAGGAGGGGCGAACGAGCAGTACTTC. Its protein product is CASSQSHGGGANEQYF.

The chain links TRBV15 to TRBJ1-4, with D perhaps TRBD1 (6 bases). Trimming cost V 0 bases and J 0 bases, with 14 bases left between them. The CDR3 contains 18 residues. The germline gives CDR1 LNHNV, CDR2 YYDKDF (reference sequence). CDR3 bases: TGTGCCACCAGCAGAGAAAAACAGGGAGTGGCAACTAATGAAAAACTGTTTTTT. Its protein is CATSREKQGVATNEKLFF.

The chain joins TRBV24-1 to TRBJ1-5; D perhaps matches TRBD1 (5 bases). Germline values: CDR1 KGHDR, CDR2 SFDVKD. Trimming took off 10 bases at V and 5 bases at J, with 17 bases between the two ends. The CDR3 has 14 amino acids. CDR3 residues: CATPPQDGYQPQHF. CDR3 DNA: TGTGCCACACCACCACAGGACGGCTATCAGCCCCAGCATTTT.

This chain connects TRBV27 to TRBJ2-7; 10 bases agree with TRBD1. The CDR3 has 16 amino acids. V gave up 1 base and J gave up 2 bases; unmatched junction bases: 5. Germline V gene lookup returns CDR1 MNHEY and CDR2 SMNVEV (reference sequence). CDR3 loop: CASSLYSGTGAYEQYF. The CDR3 DNA reads TGTGCCAGCAGTTTATATTCGGGGACAGGGGCCTACGAGCAGTACTTC.

The J gene is TRBJ1-1, the V gene TRBV6-5; the match to TRBD1 covers 10 bases. V was pared by 4 bases and J by 1 base, with 0 bases of the junction left unmatched. The CDR3 consists of 14 residues. Germline V gene lookup returns CDR1 MNHEY and CDR2 SVGAGI. The CDR3 nucleotides read TGTGCCAGCAGTTGGACAGGGGGGAACACTGAAGCTTTCTTT. Encoded protein: CASSWTGGNTEAFF.

The chain links TRBV5-1 to TRBJ2-5; D gene ambiguous. Trimming shortened V by 4 bases and J by 5 bases, and 6 bases separated the two germline ends. The CDR3 totals 11 residues. CDR1 is SGHRS, CDR2 YFSETQ, per germline. For the CDR3, the DNA is TGCGCCAGCAGCACTGGTGAGACCCAGTACTTC. This translates into CASSTGETQYF.

The chain is built from TRBV2 and TRBJ2-5; 7 positions match TRBD1. Germline loops: CDR1 SNHLY, CDR2 FYNNEI. Trimming removed 5 bases from V and 9 bases from J; junction bases left unmatched: 9. The CDR3 spans 13 residues. The CDR3 region is CASSKGQSVAQYF. The CDR3 DNA is TGTGCCAGCAGTAAGGGACAGTCCGTGGCCCAGTACTTC.

The V gene is TRBV9, the J gene TRBJ2-7, with a possible D match to TRBD1 (5 bases). The CDR3 extends over 14 amino acids. The ends were cut back, 3 bases at V and 0 bases at J, with 10 bases in the middle. Looked up from germline, CDR1 is SGDLS and CDR2 is YYNGEE. CDR3 loop: CASSAQGHSYEQYF. CDR3 DNA sequence: TGTGCCAGCAGCGCCCAGGGTCACTCCTACGAGCAGTACTTC.